The T cell receptor (beta chain) described here comes from a study of T cell responses to AZD1222 COVID-19 vaccine. This clone was counted once. Germline lookup yields CDR1 MNHEY and CDR2 SVGAGI. Trimming shortened V by 4 bases and J by 5 bases, and 6 bases separated the two germline ends. The CDR3 length is 12 residues. Sequenced by immunoSEQ multiplex PCR; TCRdb stores in-frame clones only, minus some. This table holds about 84,000 clones, approximately 90% found once. This receptor was taken from an adult in good health. The source material was peripheral blood, sampled on day 0 of AZD1222 vaccination. This chain uses TRBV6-5 with TRBJ1-3; no clear D. The DNA of the CDR3 is TGTGCCAGCAGTTCCACACGAAACACCATATATTTT. Encoded protein: CASSSTRNTIYF.